These T cell receptor beta chains were read from a single sample in a study of T cell changes during pregnancy in multiple sclerosis. Only in-frame clones appear in the TCRdb table, and some are missing; sequencing was by immunoSEQ multiplex PCR. The repertoire consists of tens of thousands of clones, with around 92% occurring once and the leading ten covering 0.43%. The source was CD4+ T cells from peripheral blood mononuclear cells, collected in the third trimester of pregnancy. These TCRs come from a female donor in good health, enrolled as a control in a pregnancy study. Both conserved end residues are part of each CDR3. A D gene is named only where the DNA matches it firmly. A clone size is listed for some rows: how often the clone was seen (once, few, many), or a class if it is expanded.

clone_size	v_call	d_call	j_call	cdr3_nt	cdr3_aa
once	TRBV6-1	TRBD1	TRBJ1-5	TGTGCCAGCAGTGAATTAGGACAGGGTGGATATCAGCCCCAGCATTTT	CASSELGQGGYQPQHF
-	TRBV7-2	TRBD1	TRBJ2-7	TGTGCCAGTTCGGCCGGGACAGGGGCGTACGAGCAGTACTTC	CASSAGTGAYEQYF
-	TRBV18	TRBD1	TRBJ2-5	TGTGCCAGCTCACCAGCCCCGGACAGGGGGTGGGAGACCCAGTACTTC	CASSPAPDRGWETQYF
-	TRBV28	TRBD1	TRBJ1-2	TGTGCCAGCAGCCTCGGACAGGGGTTCGGGTATGGCTACACCTTC	CASSLGQGFGYGYTF
-	TRBV5-6	TRBD2	TRBJ2-2	TGTGCCAGCAGCTCCGACGGGGGGAGGACCGGGGAGCTGTTTTTT	CASSSDGGRTGELFF
-	TRBV4-1	TRBD1	TRBJ2-1	TGCGCCAGCAGCCCAGGGGACAGGGTCAACAATGAGCAGTTCTTC	CASSPGDRVNNEQFF
-	TRBV7-9	-	TRBJ1-3	TGTGCCAGCAGCCAGGACAGAAGAGGAAACACCATATATTTT	CASSQDRRGNTIYF
once	TRBV18	-	TRBJ2-7	TGTGCCAGCTCACCACCCGGTCGTAACTCCTACGAGCAGTACTTC	CASSPPGRNSYEQYF
-	TRBV7-2	-	TRBJ2-6	TGTGCCAGCAGCCGCCAGACAGGAAAGTCCTCCGGGGCCAACGTCCTGACTTTC	CASSRQTGKSSGANVLTF
once	TRBV6-1	-	TRBJ1-1	TGTGCCAGCGGGTCTGGGGGGTTCACTGAAGCTTTCTTT	CASGSGGFTEAFF
-	TRBV7-9	-	TRBJ1-5	TGTGCCAGCAGCTTAGCGGAAGGATTGGTTCGGGAAGGCAATCAGCCCCAGCATTTT	CASSLAEGLVREGNQPQHF
-	TRBV6-1	TRBD1	TRBJ2-5	TGTGCCAGCAGTCGGGACAGGGGGTCGGAGACCCAGTACTTC	CASSRDRGSETQYF
-	TRBV5-5	TRBD1	TRBJ1-1	TGTGCCAGCTATCCACCGGGACAGGCGGCGAACACTGAAGCTTTCTTT	CASYPPGQAANTEAFF
-	TRBV6-1	-	TRBJ2-2	TGTGCCAGTACTAATGGTAGGACAACCGGGGAGCTGTTTTTT	CASTNGRTTGELFF
-	TRBV30	TRBD1	TRBJ1-2	TGTGCCTGGAACGGACAGGGATTAAGGGGCTACACCTTC	CAWNGQGLRGYTF
-	TRBV4-1	-	TRBJ2-6	TGCGCCAGCAGCCAAGAGGACAGAAGCTCTGGGGCCAACGTCCTGACTTTC	CASSQEDRSSGANVLTF
-	TRBV7-9	-	TRBJ1-1	TGTGCCAGCAGCTTACAGGGAATTAGGACTGAAGCTTTCTTT	CASSLQGIRTEAFF
-	TRBV9	-	TRBJ2-1	TGTGCCAGCAGGCGGTTGGTGTCGTACAATGAGCAGTTCTTC	CASRRLVSYNEQFF
-	TRBV5-1	TRBD1	TRBJ2-5	TGCGCCAGCAGCTCGGGACAGGTGGGGGAAGAGACCCAGTACTTC	CASSSGQVGEETQYF
-	TRBV4-1	TRBD2	TRBJ2-5	TGCGCCAGCAGCCGTCGGACGGGGACTAGCGGGGGCCCCGAGGAGACCCAGTACTTC	CASSRRTGTSGGPEETQYF
-	TRBV5-4	-	TRBJ2-1	TGTGCCAGCAGCTTGGCGGGAAGCTCCTACAATGAGCAGTTCTTC	CASSLAGSSYNEQFF
-	TRBV18	-	TRBJ1-1	TGTGCCAGCTCAACGGGAGAGAACACTGAAGCTTTCTTT	CASSTGENTEAFF
-	TRBV2	TRBD1	TRBJ2-2	TGTGCCAGCCGGACAGGGGGCGGCACCGGGGAGCTGTTTTTT	CASRTGGGTGELFF
-	TRBV5-1	-	TRBJ1-2	TGCGCCAGCAGCTGGAGGGCAGATAACTATGGCTACACCTTC	CASSWRADNYGYTF
-	TRBV7-2	TRBD1	TRBJ1-3	TGTGCCAGCAGCCCCGAAGGGACAGGCCGGAGGGGCACCATATATTTT	CASSPEGTGRRGTIYF
-	TRBV21-1	-	TRBJ2-1	TGTGCCAGCAGCAAAAACGGGGGGCTAAGGTACAATGAGCAGTTCTTC	CASSKNGGLRYNEQFF
-	TRBV13	TRBD1	TRBJ2-7	TGTGCCAGCAGCCAGGCAAATGGACAGGGGGCGAACGAGCAGTACTTC	CASSQANGQGANEQYF
-	TRBV7-2	TRBD1	TRBJ2-6	TGTGCCAGCAGCTCACTTGGACAGGCCTCTGGGGCCAACGTCCTGACTTTC	CASSSLGQASGANVLTF
-	TRBV9	-	TRBJ1-1	TGTGCCAGCAACACCCGGAGGGACACTGAAGCTTTCTTT	CASNTRRDTEAFF
-	TRBV6-6	-	TRBJ2-2	TGTGCCAGCAGTTACCCGGGGATAGGAGGCGGGGAGCTGTTTTTT	CASSYPGIGGGELFF
-	TRBV4-3	TRBD1	TRBJ1-1	TGCGCCAGCAGCCAAAATTTTAGGACAGGGGCAGGCACTGAAGCTTTCTTT	CASSQNFRTGAGTEAFF
-	TRBV6-6	TRBD1	TRBJ1-5	TGTGCCAGCAGTACCGGACAGGGGCTCCAGCATTTT	CASSTGQGLQHF
-	TRBV25-1	TRBD1	TRBJ1-5	TGTGCCAGCAGTGAGGGACAGGGAATCAATCAGCCCCAGCATTTT	CASSEGQGINQPQHF
-	TRBV4-1	-	TRBJ1-1	TGCGCCAGCAGCCAAGGGCAACAGTTGAACACTGAAGCTTTCTTT	CASSQGQQLNTEAFF
-	TRBV28	-	TRBJ2-2	TGTGCCAGCAGTCTGTTGAACACCGGGGAGCTGTTTTTT	CASSLLNTGELFF
-	TRBV6-1	-	TRBJ2-5	TGTGCCAGCAGTTCCGACAGGAGAACAAGCGAGACCCAGTACTTC	CASSSDRRTSETQYF
-	TRBV6-5	-	TRBJ1-6	TGTGCCAGCAAGCTCGGACAGAACTATAATTCACCCCTCCACTTT	CASKLGQNYNSPLHF
-	TRBV7-2	TRBD2	TRBJ2-5	TGTGCCAGCAGCATGCTAGCGGGGGTGGAGACCCAGTACTTC	CASSMLAGVETQYF
-	TRBV4-3	-	TRBJ1-2	TGCGCCAGCAGCCAAGTTGGGTTGGGCGACTATGGCTACACCTTC	CASSQVGLGDYGYTF
-	TRBV4-1	-	TRBJ2-3	TGCGCCAGCAGCGTCAAGAAAGGACAGACAGCAGATACGCAGTATTTT	CASSVKKGQTADTQYF
-	TRBV7-2	TRBD1	TRBJ1-2	TGTGCCAGCAGCGATTGGACAGGGGATGGCTACACCTTC	CASSDWTGDGYTF
-	TRBV4-1	-	TRBJ2-7	TGCGCCAGCAGCCAAGATAGGGGGAACCTGCCCTCCTACGAGCAGTACTTC	CASSQDRGNLPSYEQYF
-	TRBV2	-	TRBJ1-5	TGTGCCAGCAGCGAACAGGGCAGCAATCAGCCCCAGCATTTT	CASSEQGSNQPQHF
few	TRBV5-4	TRBD1	TRBJ2-2	TGTGCCAGCAGCTATGGACAGGGTACCGGGGAGCTGTTTTTT	CASSYGQGTGELFF
-	TRBV5-8	TRBD1	TRBJ2-5	TGTGCCAGCAGCCCCCTTAGACAGGGTCAAGAGACCCAGTACTTC	CASSPLRQGQETQYF
-	TRBV7-2	-	TRBJ2-5	TGTGCCAGCAGCCCCCTCCTGGAGACCCAGTACTTC	CASSPLLETQYF
-	TRBV6-5	-	TRBJ2-7	TGTGCCAGCAGTTACTCTCAGGGAAGCTCCTACGAGCAGTACTTC	CASSYSQGSSYEQYF
-	TRBV7-2	TRBD2	TRBJ2-5	TGTGCCAGCAGCGTGTGGACTAGCGGGGCTCAAGAGACCCAGTACTTC	CASSVWTSGAQETQYF
-	TRBV4-3	-	TRBJ2-5	TGCGCCAGCAGCCAGGGGGGTTGGGAGACCCAGTACTTC	CASSQGGWETQYF
-	TRBV7-9	TRBD1	TRBJ1-2	TGTGCCAGCATCGCCCCGGGACAGGGGGCGCGTGGCTACACCTTC	CASIAPGQGARGYTF
-	TRBV6-5	TRBD2	TRBJ2-1	TGTGCCAGCAGTTACAGGACTAGTTTCGATGAGCAGTTCTTC	CASSYRTSFDEQFF
few	TRBV19	-	TRBJ2-2	TGTGCCAGTAGCAGGGTCCAGACCACCGGGGAGCTGTTTTTT	CASSRVQTTGELFF
-	TRBV19	-	TRBJ2-5	TGTGCCAGTAGTATGGGGGACTTTCTCGAGACCCAGTACTTC	CASSMGDFLETQYF
-	TRBV30	-	TRBJ1-2	TGTGCCTGGAGGGGGGGGCGGCACAACTATGGCTACACCTTC	CAWRGGRHNYGYTF